The 15 T cell receptor beta chains below come from one sample, sequenced in a study of response to subunit inactivated influenza vaccine. TCRdb ran MiXCR on the RT-PCR reads and lists one entry per CDR3 protein. Here the sample spans around 200,000 distinct CDR3 sequences, about a tenth being singletons. The specimen was non-naive T cells sorted from PBMCs, collected on the day of vaccination. The receptors stem from a man aged 50 to 60 who received an inactivated influenza vaccine.

This clonotype was seen a handful of times. This chain uses TRBV5-1 with TRBJ1-3; a possible D gene is TRBD1 (5 bases). The V gene's germline CDR1 is SGHRS and CDR2 YFSETQ. The CDR3 is 14 residues long. Trimming removed 3 bases from V and 2 bases from J, with 9 bases in between. The CDR3 bases are TGCGCCAGCAGCTACGGGACGGCTGGAAACACCATATATTTT. It codes for CASSYGTAGNTIYF.

This clonotype came up many times. V gene TRBV24-1 combines with J gene TRBJ2-3; 10 bases match TRBD1. The CDR3 is 13 amino acids. With 7 bases clipped from V and 3 bases from J, the junction kept 0 bases outside the gene matches. Germline-derived CDR1 and CDR2 are KGHDR and SFDVKD. CDR3 bases: TGTGCCACCAGGGACAGGGGGACAGATACGCAGTATTTT. The encoded protein is CATRDRGTDTQYF.

Concerning this clonotype: A read error may explain this, as a much larger clone is one base away. The chain links TRBV7-2 to TRBJ2-5, with 7 bases fitting TRBD1. CDR3 length: 14 residues. Germline-derived CDR1 and CDR2 are SGHTA and FQGNSA. After removal of 1 base from V and 3 bases from J, the junction contained 2 bases not matched to a gene. The CDR3 sequence: CASSLGGQKETQYF. The CDR3 DNA reads TGTGCCAGCAGCTTAGGGGGACAGAAAGAGACCCAGTACTTC.

V is TRBV25-1 and J is TRBJ1-5; D is unresolved. This CDR3 has 15 amino acids. Trimming pared 2 bases from V and 4 bases from J, leaving 12 bases between. Germline loops: CDR1 MGHDK, CDR2 SYGVNS. The CDR3 region is CASSEGPLGNQPQHF. The CDR3 region has the DNA TGTGCCAGCAGTGAAGGACCCCTCGGAAATCAGCCCCAGCATTTT.

This clonotype was counted only a few times. The genes are TRBV5-5 and TRBJ1-1; D is possibly TRBD1 (6 bases). The V gene's germline CDR1 is SGHKS and CDR2 YYEKEE (reference sequence). Trimming removed 4 bases from V and 3 bases from J, with 13 bases in between. The CDR3 sequence is 14 residues long. The CDR3 DNA sequence: TGTGCCAGCAGCCGGGAGGGGGGCTACACTGAAGCTTTCTTT. Its protein is CASSREGGYTEAFF.

This clonotype was counted only a few times. V usage is TRBV6-2 or TRBV6-3 and J usage is TRBJ2-3, with 10 bases lining up with TRBD1. The CDR3 covers 14 residues. The J segment lost 5 bases and the V segment lost 2 bases, leaving 1 base of the junction unmatched. Per germline, CDR1 MNHEY and CDR2 SVGEGT. Here the CDR3 DNA reads TGTGCCAGCAGTTACGGGACAGGGGTAGATACGCAGTATTTT. This codes for CASSYGTGVDTQYF.

This clonotype was seen a handful of times. The genes are TRBV30 and TRBJ1-2; D is possibly TRBD1 (6 bases). The CDR3 sequence is 12 residues long. Trimming shortened V by 3 bases and J by 6 bases, and 11 bases separated the two germline ends. CDR1 is GTSNPN, CDR2 SVGIG, per germline (reference sequence). Here the CDR3 reads CAWRRGRDGYTF. DNA for the CDR3: TGTGCCTGGAGAAGGGGGAGAGATGGCTACACCTTC.

The rearrangement joins TRBV5-4 to TRBJ1-2; D uncertain. CDR1 is SGHNT, CDR2 YYREEE, per germline (reference sequence). This CDR3 has 15 residues. Trimming took off 0 bases at V and 0 bases at J, with 9 bases between the two ends. CDR3 nucleotide sequence: TGTGCCAGCAGCTTGGCGGGAGGTACTAACTATGGCTACACCTTC. Protein sequence: CASSLAGGTNYGYTF.

A few counts support this clonotype. This chain uses TRBV27 with TRBJ1-5; D is perhaps TRBD1 (5 bases). V was shortened by 1 base and J by 0 bases, with 7 bases between the two germline ends. This CDR3 contains 15 residues. Germline V gives CDR1 MNHEY, CDR2 SMNVEV (reference sequence). The CDR3 region is CASSLWGSSNQPQHF. Written as DNA, the CDR3 is TGTGCCAGCAGTTTATGGGGGAGTAGCAATCAGCCCCAGCATTTT.

This clonotype has only a few counts. The chain combines TRBV18 with TRBJ2-1, with 10 bases lining up with TRBD2. The germline CDR1 and CDR2 sequences are KGHSH and LQKENI. The CDR3 covers 16 residues. After removal of 0 bases from V and 4 bases from J, the junction contained 3 bases not matched to a gene. The CDR3, as DNA: TGTGCCAGCTCACCACCGCTAGCGGGGGATTACAATGAGCAGTTCTTC. It yields the protein CASSPPLAGDYNEQFF.

This clonotype occurred many times. The V gene is TRBV5-1, the J gene TRBJ2-5; the D gene is possibly TRBD2 (6 bases). The CDR3 runs to 11 residues. V lost 5 bases to trimming and J lost 7 bases, with 9 bases between them. The germline CDR1 and CDR2 sequences are SGHRS and YFSETQ. The CDR3 sequence is CASRGAGTQYF. CDR3 nucleotides: TGCGCCAGCAGGGGAGCGGGGACCCAGTACTTC.

This clonotype was seen ten or more times. The chain couples TRBV4-3 to TRBJ1-1; no clear D. Germline CDR1 reads LGHNA; CDR2 reads YSLEER. The CDR3 totals 14 residues. Trimming cost V 0 bases and J 1 base, with 6 bases left between them. CDR3 in DNA: TGCGCCAGCAGCCAAGATTTTGGGAACACTGAAGCTTTCTTT. Its protein is CASSQDFGNTEAFF.

The chain joins TRBV5-5 to TRBJ2-3; 10 positions match TRBD2. Germline CDR1 SGHKS, CDR2 YYEKEE (reference sequence). J was trimmed by 6 bases and V by 4 bases; bases with no gene match: 8. The CDR3 has 15 amino acids. Here the CDR3 reads CASSLPAGGLDTQYF. Written as DNA, the CDR3 is TGTGCCAGCAGCCTCCCAGCGGGGGGGCTGGATACGCAGTATTTT.

The V call is TRBV5-1, the J call TRBJ2-5, with 7 bases that match TRBD2. The germline gives CDR1 SGHRS, CDR2 YFSETQ. CDR3 length: 14 amino acids. After removal of 4 bases from V and 1 base from J, the junction contained 4 bases not matched to a gene. The CDR3 coding sequence is TGCGCCAGCAGCGAGGGGACTACCCAAGAGACCCAGTACTTC. Translating it yields CASSEGTTQETQYF.

This chain uses TRBV28 with TRBJ2-5, with 7 bases lining up with TRBD1. The CDR3 loop spans 11 amino acids. V trimming: 7 bases; J trimming: 4 bases; junction bases outside the gene matches: 0. In germline, CDR1 is MDHEN, CDR2 SYDVKM. CDR3 in amino acids: CASKGAETQYF. CDR3 nucleotides: TGTGCCAGCAAGGGGGCAGAGACCCAGTACTTC.